Here is one T cell receptor (beta chain) with its context. This specimen comes from a study of T-cell memory formation after mild COVID-19. Each CDR3 protein is one row after TCRdb ran MiXCR on the 5' RACE reads. Here the sample spans around 320,000 distinct CDR3 sequences, roughly an eighth being singletons. Germline values: CDR1 SGHNT, CDR2 YENEEA. The CDR3 is 14 residues long. V was trimmed by 0 bases and J by 1 base, leaving 6 bases between them. The TCR sequence derives from a man aged 18 to 35 who had mild COVID-19 (a few samples of this study predate the infection). Cell type and time point are not known. The sample taken for sequencing was PBMCs or a T cell subset sorted from them (not recorded which). The chain recombines TRBV11-3 with TRBJ1-1; D ambiguous. CDR3 sequence reads: CASSLDRWNTEAFF. DNA for the CDR3: TGTGCCAGCAGCTTAGATCGGTGGAACACTGAAGCTTTCTTT.